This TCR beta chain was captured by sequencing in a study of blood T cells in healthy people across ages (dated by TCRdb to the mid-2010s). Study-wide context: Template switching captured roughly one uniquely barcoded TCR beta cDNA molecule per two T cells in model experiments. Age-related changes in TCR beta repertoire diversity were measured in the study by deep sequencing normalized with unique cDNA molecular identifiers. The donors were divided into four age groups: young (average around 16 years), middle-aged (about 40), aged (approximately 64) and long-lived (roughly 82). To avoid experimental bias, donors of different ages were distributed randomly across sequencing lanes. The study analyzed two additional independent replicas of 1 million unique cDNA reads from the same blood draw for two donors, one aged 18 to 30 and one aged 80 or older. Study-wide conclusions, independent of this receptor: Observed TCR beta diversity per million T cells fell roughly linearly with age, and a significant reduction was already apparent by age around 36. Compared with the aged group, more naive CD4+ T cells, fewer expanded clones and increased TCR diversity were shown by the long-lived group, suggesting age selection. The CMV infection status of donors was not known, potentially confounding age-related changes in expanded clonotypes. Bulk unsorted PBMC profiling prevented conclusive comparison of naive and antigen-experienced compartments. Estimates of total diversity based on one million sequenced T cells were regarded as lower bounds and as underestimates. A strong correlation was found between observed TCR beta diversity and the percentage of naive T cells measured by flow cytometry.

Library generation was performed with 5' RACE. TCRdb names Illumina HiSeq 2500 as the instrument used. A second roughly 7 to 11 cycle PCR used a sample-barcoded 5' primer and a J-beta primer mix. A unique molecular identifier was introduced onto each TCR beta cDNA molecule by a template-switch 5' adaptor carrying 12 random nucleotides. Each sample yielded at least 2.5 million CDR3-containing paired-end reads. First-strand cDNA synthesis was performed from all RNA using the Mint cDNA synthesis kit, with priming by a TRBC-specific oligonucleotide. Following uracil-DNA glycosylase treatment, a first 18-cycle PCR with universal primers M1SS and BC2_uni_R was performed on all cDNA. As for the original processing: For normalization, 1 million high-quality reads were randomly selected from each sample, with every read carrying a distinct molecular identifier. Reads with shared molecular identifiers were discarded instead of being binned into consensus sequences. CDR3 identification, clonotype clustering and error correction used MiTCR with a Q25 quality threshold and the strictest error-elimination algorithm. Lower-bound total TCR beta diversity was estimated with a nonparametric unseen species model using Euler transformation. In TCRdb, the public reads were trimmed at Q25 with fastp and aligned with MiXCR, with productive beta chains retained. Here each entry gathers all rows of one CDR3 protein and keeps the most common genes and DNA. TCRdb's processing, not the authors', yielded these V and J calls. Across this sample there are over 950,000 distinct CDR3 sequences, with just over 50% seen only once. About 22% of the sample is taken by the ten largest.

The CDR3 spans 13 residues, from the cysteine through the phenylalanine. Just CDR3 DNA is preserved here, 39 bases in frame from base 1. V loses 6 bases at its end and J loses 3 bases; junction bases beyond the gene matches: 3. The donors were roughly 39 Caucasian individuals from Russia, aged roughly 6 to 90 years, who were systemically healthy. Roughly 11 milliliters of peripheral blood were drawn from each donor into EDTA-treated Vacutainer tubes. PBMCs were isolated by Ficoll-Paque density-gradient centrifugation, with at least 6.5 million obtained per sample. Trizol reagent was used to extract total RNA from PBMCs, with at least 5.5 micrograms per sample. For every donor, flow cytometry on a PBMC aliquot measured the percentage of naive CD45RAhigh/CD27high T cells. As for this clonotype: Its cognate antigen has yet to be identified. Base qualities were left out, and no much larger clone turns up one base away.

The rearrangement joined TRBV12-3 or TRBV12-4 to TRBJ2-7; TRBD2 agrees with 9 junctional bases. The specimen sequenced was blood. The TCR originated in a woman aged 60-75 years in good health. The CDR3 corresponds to CASRLAGLYEQYF. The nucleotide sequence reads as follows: TGTGCCAGCAGACTAGCGGGCCTCTACGAGCAGTACTTC.